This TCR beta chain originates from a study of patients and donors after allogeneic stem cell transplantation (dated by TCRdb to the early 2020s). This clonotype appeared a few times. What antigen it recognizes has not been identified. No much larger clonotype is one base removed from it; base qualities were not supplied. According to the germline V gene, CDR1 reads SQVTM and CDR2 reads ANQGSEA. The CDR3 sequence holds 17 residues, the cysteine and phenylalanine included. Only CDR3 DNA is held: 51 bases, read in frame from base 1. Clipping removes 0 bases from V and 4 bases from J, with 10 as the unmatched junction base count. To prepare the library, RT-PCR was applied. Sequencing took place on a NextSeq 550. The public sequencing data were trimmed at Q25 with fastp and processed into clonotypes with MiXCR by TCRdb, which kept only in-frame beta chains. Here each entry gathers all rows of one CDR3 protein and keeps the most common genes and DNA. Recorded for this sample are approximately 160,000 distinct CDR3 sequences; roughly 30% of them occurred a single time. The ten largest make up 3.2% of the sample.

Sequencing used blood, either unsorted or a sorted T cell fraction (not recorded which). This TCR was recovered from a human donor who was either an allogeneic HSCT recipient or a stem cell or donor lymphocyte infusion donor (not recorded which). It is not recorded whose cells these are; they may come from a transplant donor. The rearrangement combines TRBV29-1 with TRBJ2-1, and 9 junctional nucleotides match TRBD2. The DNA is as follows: TGCAGCGTTGAAGATCCCCGGTCTAGCGGGGAGTACAATGAGCAGTTCTTC. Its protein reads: CSVEDPRSSGEYNEQFF.